The text below deals with one T cell receptor beta chain. Here immunoSEQ multiplex PCR was the method, and the copy in TCRdb shows in-frame clones only, minus some. Of under 200,000 clones detected, 70% to 90% appear once; the ten largest clones hold around 2.1%. The data were obtained in a study of cytomegalovirus exposure and HLA in healthy donors. CDR1 is SQVTM, CDR2 ANQGSEA, per germline. The CDR3 is 14 residues long. The ends were cut back, 4 bases at V and 4 bases at J, with 14 bases in the middle. What was sequenced was PBMCs. The source is a woman between 18 and 29 years old in good health and CMV-seronegative. This chain connects TRBV29-1 to TRBJ1-3; D gene ambiguous. The CDR3 loop is CSVVEPVPGNTIYF. CDR3 DNA sequence: TGCAGCGTTGTCGAGCCCGTCCCCGGAAACACCATATATTTT.